The clone carrying this T cell receptor beta chain was seen a few times. This sample stems from a study of blood T cell repertoires in COVID-19. Study details: The United States, Italy and Spain supplied acute and convalescent COVID-19 samples. PBMCs, B-cell-depleted T cells, or T cells were the source of the cDNA or gDNA that made up the material.

The CDR3 contains 15 residues. Germline V gene sequence: CDR1 MGHDK, CDR2 SYGVNS. V shed 3 bases and J shed 10 bases, with 16 bases lying between them. Authors' data handling: Estimates of nucleated cell counts were drawn from the amplification of reference gene primers. The assay was immunoSEQ multiplex PCR, and TCRdb's table has in-frame clones only and misses some. V, J and clone size derive from that table, while D and trimming were established from the DNA sequence. Among 140,000 to 150,000 clones listed, around four fifths were seen once. This sequence was found in a woman between 45 and 60 years old who had recovered from COVID-19. The sample comprised PBMCs or T cells enriched from blood (not recorded which). The chain has TRBV25-1 and TRBJ1-6; no reliable D call. The CDR3 loop is CASSEFLAGDSPLHF. DNA of the CDR3: TGTGCCAGCAGTGAGTTCTTGGCCGGAGACTCACCCCTCCACTTT.